This T cell receptor (beta chain) comes out of a study of shared clonotypes between healthy human individuals. Concerning this clone itself: This may stem from a read error, because a much larger clone lies one nucleotide away. This CDR3 is also generated by other DNA sequences in the sample.

Study processing details: Filtering differed because ImmunoSEQ produced junction-only sequences that carried no quality scores. Clones were read by immunoSEQ multiplex PCR, and TCRdb kept only the in-frame ones, dropping some. The V and J calls and the clone size are those of that table, but D and trimming were determined from the DNA. Of about half a million clones listed, 81% are singletons. This CDR3 is built from 15 residues. Trimming stripped 5 bases from V and 2 bases from J, with 16 bases between. Looked up from germline, CDR1 is SGHDN and CDR2 is FVKESK. This rearrangement joins TRBV14 to TRBJ2-7; possible D gene TRBD1, 6 bases. This TCR derives from a woman in her thirties or forties in good health. Some clones in this sample may be carry-over from other donors' samples. The sample comprised PBMCs. The CDR3: CASSSLGQFPYEQYF. The CDR3 region has the DNA TGTGCCAGCAGCTCTCTGGGACAATTCCCCTACGAGCAGTACTTC. Full variable domain (remainder filled in from reference TRBV14 and TRBJ2-7): EAGVTQFPSHSVIEKGQTVTLRCDPISGHDNLYWYRRVMGKEIKFLLHFVKESKQDESGMPNNRFLAERTGGTYSTLKVQPAELEDSGVYFCASSSLGQFPYEQYFGPGTRLTVT.